This TCR beta chain was recorded in a study of blood T cell repertoires in COVID-19. Overall study: Acute-phase and convalescent COVID-19 samples originated in the United States, Italy and Spain. PBMCs, B-cell-depleted T cells, or T cells provided the cDNA or gDNA that made up the material.

Authors' analysis steps: By means of reference gene primer amplification, nucleated cell counts were estimated. The assay was immunoSEQ multiplex PCR, and TCRdb's table has in-frame clones only and misses some. Clonal size and the V and J genes are those of that table, whereas D and trimming came from the DNA. The data contain about 12,000 clones, around 80% of them singletons. From germline, CDR1 is SNHLY and CDR2 FYNNEI. Trimming took 8 bases from V and 2 from J, leaving 9 bases between them. The CDR3 length is 12 residues. The sample holds a few counts of this clone. The genes are TRBV2 and TRBJ1-2; D not certain. This clonotype was sampled from a human donor in a cohort sampled during active COVID-19. Material for sequencing was peripheral blood. The CDR3 sequence is CASQDKNYGYTF. In DNA form, the CDR3 reads TGTGCCAGCCAAGACAAGAACTATGGCTACACCTTC.